The 6 T cell receptor beta chains in this list originate from one sample, sequenced in a study of blood T cells in healthy people across ages. The authors ran a second PCR of about 6 to 11 cycles using a sample-barcoded 5' primer and a J-beta primer mix. TCRdb re-called the 5' RACE reads through MiXCR, storing one row per CDR3 protein. This table holds 1.5 million or so distinct CDR3 sequences, around 42% found once. The sequenced material came from blood. These receptors were collected from a woman in her late teens or twenties in good health.

In regard to this clonotype: Just one base apart from a much larger clone, this may be a read error. CDR3 DNA sequence: TGTGCCAGCAGTCCACAGGTGGTCGAGACCCAGTACTTC. As protein: CASSPQVVETQYF. The chain has TRBV28 and TRBJ2-5; D is possibly TRBD1 (5 bases). This CDR3 is built from 13 residues. Trimming removed 5 bases from V and 5 bases from J, with 12 bases in between. Germline CDR1 and CDR2: MDHEN and SYDVKM.

The V call is TRBV7-9, the J call TRBJ2-1, with TRBD2 matching over 9 bases. The CDR3 is 14 residues long. V was pared by 4 bases and J by 8 bases, with 6 bases of the junction left unmatched. Germline V lookup: CDR1 SEHNR, CDR2 FQNEAQ (reference sequence). The CDR3 region has the DNA TGTGCCAGCAGCTCGGGGACTAGCAAACATGAGCAGTTCTTC. Translated: CASSSGTSKHEQFF. Supplemented by reference TRBV7-9 and TRBJ2-1, the full variable domain reads DTGVSQNPRHKITKRGQNVTFRCDPISEHNRLYWYRQTLGQGPEFLTYFQNEAQLEKSRLLSDRFSAERPKGSFSTLEIQRTEQGDSAMYLCASSSGTSKHEQFFGPGTRLTVL.

In its sample, this clonotype was seen a few times. The chain carries TRBV29-1 and TRBJ1-6; D uncertain. The germline gives CDR1 SQVTM, CDR2 ANQGSEA. V lost 4 bases, J lost 14 bases, and 12 bases lay in between. The CDR3 totals 11 residues. The CDR3: CSVGDGEALHF. CDR3 in DNA: TGCAGCGTTGGTGACGGAGAGGCCCTCCACTTT.

This clonotype was detected only a few times. The chain uses TRBV20-1 and TRBJ1-2; D is undetermined. CDR3 length: 11 residues. Per the germline V gene, CDR1 is DFQATT and CDR2 is SNEGSKA (reference sequence). Trimming cost V 3 bases and J 10 bases, with 12 bases left between them. The CDR3 region is CSAREQFYYTF. The CDR3, as DNA: TGCAGTGCTAGGGAACAGTTTTACTACACCTTC.

This clonotype was seen more than once but under ten times. This chain uses TRBV4-1 with TRBJ2-1; 10 nucleotides match TRBD2. V lost 8 bases, J lost 10 bases, and 8 bases stayed unmatched. The CDR3 is 13 amino acids. Germline CDR1 reads MGHRA; CDR2 reads YSYEKL. CDR3 sequence (DNA): TGCGCCAGCTCCGCTAGCGGGAGTTGGGAGCAGTTCTTC. As protein: CASSASGSWEQFF.

This clonotype has only a few counts. The V gene is TRBV27, the J gene TRBJ2-3; no definite D call. Germline CDR1 and CDR2: MNHEY and SMNVEV (reference sequence). V was pared by 0 bases and J by 3 bases, with 7 bases between. The CDR3 is 14 residues long. CDR3 in amino acids: CASSLSPVTDTQYF. The CDR3 bases are TGTGCCAGCAGTTTATCTCCAGTAACAGATACGCAGTATTTT.